A single sample is the source of the 12 T cell receptor beta chains below, sequenced in a study of CD8+CD57+ T cells in acquired aplastic anemia. Patients sequenced had flow cytometry evidence of CD8+CD57+ cell expansion. Genomic DNA constituted the template upon which TCR beta VDJ and CDR3 profiling was performed. Using its own MiXCR run on the reads, TCRdb lists one record per CDR3 protein. This table has approximately 250,000 distinct CDR3 sequences, about 80% appearing once. Sequenced sample: sorted CD4+, CD8+, or CD8+CD57+ T cells (not recorded which) from PBMCs. These TCRs come from a human donor with aplastic anemia.

Regarding this clonotype: This CDR3 fails to terminate in the conserved phenylalanine or tryptophan, so it likely reflects a read error. The chain joins TRBV7-3 to TRBJ1-2; D unclear. V was shortened by 5 bases and J by 11 bases, with 18 bases between the two germline ends. The CDR3 has 13 residues. Germline V lookup: CDR1 SGHTA, CDR2 FQGTGA. The CDR3 nucleotides read TGTGCCAGCAGCATGGGCAGCGCGAGTGGATACACCTTG. This encodes CASSMGSASGYTL.

Here the CDR3 reads CASSVSMTGFFNEQFF. The CDR3 DNA sequence: TGTGCCAGCAGCGTATCTATGACAGGGTTTTTCAATGAGCAGTTCTTC. The chain joins TRBV11-3 to TRBJ2-1; 7 nucleotides match TRBD1. The V segment lost 5 bases and the J segment 6 bases; nucleotides outside the gene matches: 13. CDR1 is SGHNT and CDR2 is YENEEA in the germline V gene. The CDR3 extends over 16 amino acids.

V and J are TRBV5-5 and TRBJ2-3, with D perhaps TRBD2 (6 bases). This CDR3 spans 15 amino acids. Between the trimmed V and J ends, which lost 1 base and 6 bases, there was a span of 15 bases. Germline CDR1 is SGHKS and CDR2 is YYEKEE (reference sequence). The CDR3 region is CASSLTGGIEDTQYF. The CDR3 coding sequence is TGTGCCAGCAGCTTGACAGGCGGGATCGAGGATACGCAGTATTTT.

The chain has TRBV11-2 and TRBJ2-3, with TRBD2 as a possible D gene (6 bases). CDR1 and CDR2 from the germline V gene are SGHAT and FQNNGV. Trimming left V 6 bases short and J 6 bases short, with 16 bases between. This CDR3 has 14 amino acids. In DNA form, the CDR3 reads TGTGCCAGCAGTGTAGCGGAAAGTCCCGATACGCAGTATTTT. It translates to CASSVAESPDTQYF.

On this clonotype itself: One end of the junction varies from germline; a read error may be responsible. J is TRBJ2-1 and V is TRBV7-2; D remains ambiguous. Germline V CDR1 and CDR2: SGHTA, FQGNSA. The CDR3 has 15 amino acids. DNA for the CDR3: TGTGCCAGCACCGCGGTGGGCACACCGAAGAATGAGCATTTCTTC. Its translation is CASTAVGTPKNEHFF.

The V and J genes are TRBV15 and TRBJ2-5; 8 positions match TRBD1. The CDR3 spans 14 residues. V lost 0 bases, J lost 5 bases, and 2 bases stayed unmatched. Germline lookup yields CDR1 LNHNV and CDR2 YYDKDF (reference sequence). The CDR3, as DNA: TGTGCCACCAGCAGAGACAGGGGGCACGAGACCCAGTACTTC. Amino acids: CATSRDRGHETQYF.

J is TRBJ1-1 and V is TRBV15, with D hard to call. Trimming shortened V by 4 bases and J by 8 bases, and 11 bases separated the two germline ends. This CDR3 comprises 12 residues. The V gene's germline CDR1 is LNHNV and CDR2 YYDKDF (reference sequence). As DNA, the CDR3 is TGTGCCACCAGCACCGATGGGGTAGAAGCTTTCTTT. Encoded protein: CATSTDGVEAFF.

This rearrangement joins TRBV24-1 to TRBJ2-3; D possibly uses TRBD1 or TRBD2 (5 bases each). The germline V and J ends were trimmed by 8 bases and 0 bases, with 8 bases remaining between them. The CDR3 is 13 amino acids. Germline V CDR1 and CDR2: KGHDR, SFDVKD. This CDR3 is CATTGGSTDTQYF. The CDR3 DNA reads TGTGCCACCACTGGGGGTAGCACAGATACGCAGTATTTT.

This clonotype was counted ten times or more. The J gene is TRBJ2-5, the V gene TRBV5-4, with TRBD2 matching 7 bases. J gave up 0 bases and V 2 bases, and 1 base lay outside the gene matches. CDR3 length: 14 amino acids. The germline gives CDR1 SGHNT, CDR2 YYREEE (reference sequence). CDR3: CASSFTSDQETQYF. CDR3 sequence (DNA): TGTGCCAGCAGCTTTACTAGCGACCAAGAGACCCAGTACTTC.

To note about this clonotype: Because it lacks the conserved phenylalanine or tryptophan at the end, this CDR3 is likely a read error. No DNA is shown, since the ends of the CDR3 on it are uncertain; the CDR3 is the one TCRdb lists. V and J are TRBV15 and TRBJ2-2; TRBD1, the table's D call, was not compared with the DNA. The CDR3 is 15 residues long, ends included. Germline V gene lookup returns CDR1 LNHNV and CDR2 YYDKDF (reference sequence). The CDR3 here is CATSGRTGSTGQLFG.

Worth noting for this clonotype: Relative to the germline gene, one junction end is altered; a read error may explain this. The V call is TRBV7-2, the J call TRBJ2-3, with 13 bases identical to TRBD2. The germline V gene encodes CDR1 SGHTA and CDR2 FQGNSA. This CDR3 is built from 14 residues. CDR3 in amino acids: CASSSTSGRAETQF. Here the CDR3 DNA reads TGTGCCAGCAGTTCCACTAGCGGGAGGGCAGAGACCCAGTTT.

Of note for this clonotype: The junction shows a germline mismatch at one end, possibly a read error. The chain joins TRBV7-9 to TRBJ2-1; D gene uncertain. Germline CDR1 reads SEHNR; CDR2 reads FQNEAQ (reference sequence). The CDR3 is 12 residues long. The CDR3 bases are TGTGCCAGCGGCAGTGGTGACAATCAGCATTTCTTC. Its translation is CASGSGDNQHFF.